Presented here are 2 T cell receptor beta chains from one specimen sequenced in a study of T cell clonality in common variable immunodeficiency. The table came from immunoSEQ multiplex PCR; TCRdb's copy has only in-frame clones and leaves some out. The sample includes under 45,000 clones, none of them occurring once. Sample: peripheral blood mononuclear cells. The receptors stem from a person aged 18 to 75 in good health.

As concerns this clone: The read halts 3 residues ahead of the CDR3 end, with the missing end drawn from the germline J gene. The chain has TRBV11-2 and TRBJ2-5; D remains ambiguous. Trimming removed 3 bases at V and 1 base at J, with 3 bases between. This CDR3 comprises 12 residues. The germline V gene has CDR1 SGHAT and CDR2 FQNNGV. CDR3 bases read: TGTGCCAGCAGCTTGGCCCAAGAGACC. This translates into CASSLAQET. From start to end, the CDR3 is CASSLAQETQYF. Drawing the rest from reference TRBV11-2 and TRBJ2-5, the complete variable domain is EAGVAQSPRYKIIEKRQSVAFWCNPISGHATLYWYQQILGQGPKLLIQFQNNGVVDDSQLPKDRFSAERLKGVDSTLKIQPAKLEDSAVYLCASSLAQETQYFGPGTRLLVL.

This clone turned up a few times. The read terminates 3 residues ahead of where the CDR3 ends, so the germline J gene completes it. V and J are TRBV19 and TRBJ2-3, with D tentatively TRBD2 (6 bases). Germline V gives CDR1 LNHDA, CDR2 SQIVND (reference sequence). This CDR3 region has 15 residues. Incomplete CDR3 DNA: TGTGCCAGTAGTATAGAAGGGGAGGTCAATCAGCCG. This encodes CASSIEGEVNQP. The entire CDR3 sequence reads CASSIEGEVNQPQYF.